The 25 T cell receptor beta chains in this list originate from one sample, sequenced in a study of blood T cell repertoires in COVID-19. Profiling relied on immunoSEQ multiplex PCR, and the TCRdb table lists in-frame clones only, not all of them. The repertoire includes about 70,000 clones, about 88% of them detected once, and 3.9% sits in the top ten. Sequencing was performed on peripheral blood. Receptors originate from a man between 65 and 80 years old with active COVID-19.

V is TRBV18 and J is TRBJ1-1; unclear D gene. There are 16 residues in the CDR3. Germline V lookup: CDR1 KGHSH, CDR2 LQKENI. The V gene lost 1 base and the J gene lost 4 bases, with 16 bases spanning the gap. CDR3 nucleotide sequence: TGTGCCAGCTCACCACTGCAGGCCTCGGGGAGCACTGAAGCTTTCTTT. Its translation: CASSPLQASGSTEAFF.

The chain links TRBV5-6 to TRBJ1-4; D might be TRBD1 (6 bases). Germline CDR1 and CDR2: SGHDT and YYEEEE. The CDR3 runs 15 residues. The ends were cut back, 0 bases at V and 7 bases at J, with 13 bases in the middle. The CDR3 bases are TGTGCCAGCAGCTTGGTGTGGGGGCAGGGTGAAAAACTGTTTTTT. As protein: CASSLVWGQGEKLFF.

This rearrangement joins TRBV20-1 to TRBJ2-5, with no clear D. The V gene lost 3 bases and the J gene lost 1 base, with 6 bases spanning the gap. The CDR3 extends over 12 amino acids. Per germline, CDR1 DFQATT and CDR2 SNEGSKA (reference sequence). In DNA form, the CDR3 reads TGCAGTGCTAGTCTCCCCCAAGAGACCCAGTACTTC. This gives the protein CSASLPQETQYF.

This chain joins TRBV28 and TRBJ1-1, with D possibly matching TRBD1 (6 bases). Trimming took off 1 base at V and 1 base at J, with 10 bases between the two ends. The CDR3 spans 15 residues. Per the germline V gene, CDR1 is MDHEN and CDR2 is SYDVKM. The CDR3 sequence is CASSLSGQGNTEAFF. CDR3 bases: TGTGCCAGCAGTTTATCGGGACAAGGGAACACTGAAGCTTTCTTT.

The chain has TRBV11-2 and TRBJ2-7, with 10 bases matching TRBD1. This CDR3 contains 16 residues. V gave up 1 base and J gave up 9 bases; unmatched junction bases: 12. Germline-derived CDR1 and CDR2 are SGHAT and FQNNGV. The CDR3 bases are TGTGCCAGCAGCTTAGGGGGGACAGGGGCCCCTAATTGGCAGTACTTC. It codes for CASSLGGTGAPNWQYF. The whole variable domain, remainder taken from reference TRBV11-2 and TRBJ2-7, is EAGVAQSPRYKIIEKRQSVAFWCNPISGHATLYWYQQILGQGPKLLIQFQNNGVVDDSQLPKDRFSAERLKGVDSTLKIQPAKLEDSAVYLCASSLGGTGAPNWQYFGPGTRLTVT.

The V and J genes are TRBV9 and TRBJ2-1; 10 positions match TRBD2. The V segment lost 3 bases and the J segment 9 bases; nucleotides outside the gene matches: 12. Germline V lookup: CDR1 SGDLS, CDR2 YYNGEE. The CDR3 contains 16 residues. This chain's CDR3 is CASSAHSSGSAIEQFF. The CDR3 coding sequence is TGTGCCAGCAGCGCCCACTCTAGCGGGAGTGCCATTGAGCAGTTCTTC.

V usage is TRBV4-3 and J usage is TRBJ1-3; a possible D gene is TRBD1 (6 bases). Germline CDR1 is LGHNA and CDR2 is YSLEER. This CDR3 has 15 residues. Deletions cut 1 base from V and 4 bases from J, with 11 bases between. The CDR3 DNA reads TGCGCCAGCAGCCAAGGGGGAGGGGGGGGAAACACCATATATTTT. This encodes CASSQGGGGGNTIYF.

V gene TRBV30 combines with J gene TRBJ1-3, with D uncertain. Germline assignment: CDR1 GTSNPN and CDR2 SVGIG (reference sequence). V dropped 1 base and J dropped 4 bases, with 11 bases sitting between them. The CDR3 length is 14 residues. The CDR3 is CAWSARGSGNTIYF. The DNA of the CDR3 is TGTGCCTGGAGTGCTCGGGGATCCGGAAACACCATATATTTT.

The V and J genes are TRBV4-3 and TRBJ2-3; TRBD1 aligns across 7 bases. Germline CDR1 LGHNA, CDR2 YSLEER. This CDR3 has 16 amino acids. The trim removed 1 base at V and 3 bases at J, leaving 7 bases unmatched. The DNA of the CDR3 is TGCGCCAGCAGCCAAGGGGCGGGCAGGGGGACAGATACGCAGTATTTT. As protein: CASSQGAGRGTDTQYF.

The chain couples TRBV7-3 to TRBJ1-1; perhaps TRBD1 as D (6 bases). The germline CDR1 and CDR2 sequences are SGHTA and FQGTGA. This CDR3 comprises 14 residues. The V and J ends lost 6 bases and 2 bases respectively, with 13 bases between them. DNA for the CDR3: TGTGCCAGCAGACCCGGACAGACTAACACTGAAGCTTTCTTT. Translated: CASRPGQTNTEAFF.

J is TRBJ2-5 and V is TRBV7-9; tentatively, D is TRBD2 (6 bases). The germline V and J ends were trimmed by 1 base and 2 bases, with 11 bases remaining between them. Germline loops: CDR1 SEHNR, CDR2 FQNEAQ (reference sequence). The CDR3 spans 15 residues. CDR3 sequence reads: CASSLVGGGQETQYF. The CDR3 coding sequence is TGTGCCAGCAGCTTAGTGGGGGGAGGACAAGAGACCCAGTACTTC.

J is TRBJ2-3 and V is TRBV7-9; 8 bases line up with TRBD2. Trimming removed 5 bases from V and 4 bases from J; junction bases left unmatched: 5. The germline V gene has CDR1 SEHNR and CDR2 FQNEAQ (reference sequence). The CDR3 covers 14 residues. This CDR3 reads CASSPRTSPDTQYF. Here the CDR3 DNA reads TGTGCCAGCAGCCCCCGGACTAGCCCAGATACGCAGTATTTT.

The J gene is TRBJ1-2, the V gene TRBV7-3; D is undetermined. The V gene's germline CDR1 is SGHTA and CDR2 FQGTGA. The CDR3 is 14 residues long. Between the trimmed V and J ends, which lost 5 bases and 0 bases, there was a span of 10 bases. The CDR3 protein is CASSPPGANYGYTF. The CDR3 nucleotides are TGTGCCAGCAGCCCCCCCGGGGCTAACTATGGCTACACCTTC.

The chain is built from TRBV7-8 and TRBJ2-7, with 9 bases aligning to TRBD2. V lost 2 bases to trimming and J lost 7 bases; unmatched junction nucleotides: 12. Germline-derived CDR1 and CDR2 are SGHVS and FQNEAQ. The CDR3 has 16 residues. CDR3 nucleotide sequence: TGTGCCAGCAGCTTACCTCAACCGGGACTAGCTTTGGAGCAGTACTTC. Its translation: CASSLPQPGLALEQYF.

The chain employs TRBV11-2 and TRBJ2-7; D is perhaps TRBD2 (7 bases). The CDR3 is made up of 12 amino acids. V was cut by 7 bases and J by 9 bases, with 16 bases left in between. CDR1 SGHAT and CDR2 FQNNGV come from the germline V gene. The DNA of the CDR3 is TGTGCCAGCAACCCGGGGGGCGTGGGGCAGTACTTC. Residues: CASNPGGVGQYF. Looking up the rest from reference TRBV11-2 and TRBJ2-7 gives the full variable domain: EAGVAQSPRYKIIEKRQSVAFWCNPISGHATLYWYQQILGQGPKLLIQFQNNGVVDDSQLPKDRFSAERLKGVDSTLKIQPAKLEDSAVYLCASNPGGVGQYFGPGTRLTVT.

The genes are TRBV7-2 and TRBJ2-2; possible D gene TRBD1, 6 bases. V was shortened by 5 bases and J by 6 bases, with 19 bases between the two germline ends. Looked up from germline, CDR1 is SGHTA and CDR2 is FQGNSA. This CDR3 spans 16 amino acids. CDR3 protein: CASSQRSPGVPGELFF. The CDR3 DNA reads as TGTGCCAGCAGCCAGCGGTCTCCAGGGGTCCCCGGGGAGCTGTTTTTT.

This clone appeared a single time. The genes are TRBV11-3 and TRBJ1-4; D unclear. Germline CDR1 and CDR2: SGHNT and YENEEA. V shed 6 bases and J shed 6 bases, with 14 bases lying between them. The CDR3 contains 14 residues. CDR3 nucleotides: TGTGCCAGCAGGGGTGACCCCGGGTATGAAAAACTGTTTTTT. This translates into CASRGDPGYEKLFF.

The CDR3: CASSPNRATGELFF. The CDR3 bases are TGTGCCAGCAGCCCTAACAGGGCCACCGGGGAGCTGTTTTTT. The J gene is TRBJ2-2, the V gene TRBV7-8; D might be TRBD1 (6 bases). The germline V gene has CDR1 SGHVS and CDR2 FQNEAQ. CDR3 size: 14 residues. V gave up 5 bases and J gave up 4 bases, with 11 bases separating them.

This sequence joins TRBV30 and TRBJ2-1; TRBD2 agrees at 11 bases. This CDR3 contains 17 residues. After removal of 0 bases from V and 3 bases from J, the junction contained 7 bases not matched to a gene. Germline CDR1 and CDR2: GTSNPN and SVGIG (reference sequence). For the CDR3, the DNA is TGTGCCTGGAGTGTACTCGAGGGGACTAGCGGCTACAATGAGCAGTTCTTC. Protein product: CAWSVLEGTSGYNEQFF. Full variable domain (rest looked up from reference TRBV30 and TRBJ2-1): SQTIHQWPATLVQPVGSPLSLECTVEGTSNPNLYWYRQAAGRGLQLLFYSVGIGQISSEVPQNLSASRPQDRQFILSSKKLLLSDSGFYLCAWSVLEGTSGYNEQFFGPGTRLTVL.

This clone has a single count. The chain carries TRBV30 and TRBJ2-5; 8 bases are a match to TRBD2. The length of the CDR3 is 16 residues. With 8 bases clipped from V and 5 bases from J, the junction kept 19 bases outside the gene matches. Per the germline V gene, CDR1 is GTSNPN and CDR2 is SVGIG (reference sequence). CDR3 nucleotides: TGTGCCGCCCAGTGGGGTAGCGGGACCCGTGGGGAGACCCAGTACTTC. It specifies CAAQWGSGTRGETQYF.

This chain connects TRBV6-5 to TRBJ1-2, with a weak D call TRBD1 (5 bases). The length of the CDR3 is 15 residues. The germline gives CDR1 MNHEY, CDR2 SVGAGI. V was shortened by 7 bases and J by 5 bases, with 20 bases between the two germline ends. CDR3 residues: CASTRTQASDYGYTF. The CDR3 bases are TGTGCCAGCACCAGGACACAGGCCTCCGATTATGGCTACACCTTC.

The V call is TRBV4-2, the J call TRBJ1-2, with a tentative D call TRBD1 (5 bases). V was pared by 1 base and J by 2 bases, with 14 bases between. Germline lookup yields CDR1 LGHNA and CDR2 YNFKEQ. This CDR3 comprises 16 residues. The CDR3 DNA is TGTGCCAGCAGCCAAGCCTTGGGGCCGACGAACTATGGCTACACCTTC. Protein product: CASSQALGPTNYGYTF.

The chain employs TRBV3-1 (or the pseudogene TRBV3-2) and TRBJ2-5; 12 bases map to TRBD2. The CDR3 is made up of 17 amino acids. CDR1 and CDR2 (germline): LGHDT, YNNKEL (reference sequence). J gave up 1 base and V 4 bases, and 7 bases lay outside the gene matches. The CDR3 protein is CASSPRTSGTGQETQYF. The CDR3, as DNA: TGTGCCAGCAGCCCTAGGACTAGCGGGACCGGCCAAGAGACCCAGTACTTC.

CDR3 loop: CASSPAGGLDTEAFF. The DNA of the CDR3 is TGCGCCAGCAGCCCCGCCGGGGGTCTGGACACTGAAGCTTTCTTT. This chain uses TRBV5-1 with TRBJ1-1; D is possibly TRBD1 (5 bases). The CDR3 extends over 15 amino acids. Germline V gene lookup returns CDR1 SGHRS and CDR2 YFSETQ. Trimming left V 4 bases short and J 3 bases short, with 16 bases between.

The V and J genes are TRBV7-2 and TRBJ2-3, with D unresolved. CDR1 SGHTA and CDR2 FQGNSA come from the germline V gene. V lost 5 bases to trimming and J lost 6 bases, with 12 bases between them. The CDR3 length is 13 residues. The CDR3 nucleotides are TGTGCCAGCAGCCCCCCACCGCGGGATACGCAGTATTTT. This translates into CASSPPPRDTQYF.